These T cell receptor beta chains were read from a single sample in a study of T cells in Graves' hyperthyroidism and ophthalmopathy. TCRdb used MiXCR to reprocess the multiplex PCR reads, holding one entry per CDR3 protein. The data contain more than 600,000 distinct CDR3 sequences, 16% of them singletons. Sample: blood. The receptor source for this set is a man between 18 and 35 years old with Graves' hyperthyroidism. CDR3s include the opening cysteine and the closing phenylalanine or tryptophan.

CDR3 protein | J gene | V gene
CSARSSGRADGEPFF | TRBJ2-2 | TRBV20-1
CATSLGGDGTDTQYF | TRBJ2-3 | TRBV24-1
CASSIMTGAYNEQFF | TRBJ2-1 | TRBV19
CASSLTVLNTEAFF | TRBJ1-1 | TRBV28
CASSLIRVTDTQYF | TRBJ2-3 | TRBV7-2
CASSYPGTGADTQYF | TRBJ2-3 | TRBV6-2/TRBV6-3
CASQVVSGANVLTF | TRBJ2-6 | TRBV27
CASSSPWVAGGGEQFF | TRBJ2-1 | TRBV27
CASRGTGVTYEQYF | TRBJ2-7 | TRBV6-2/TRBV6-3
CASSPRTGQPQHF | TRBJ1-5 | TRBV12-3/TRBV12-4
CASSTPPAGGVYEQYF | TRBJ2-7 | TRBV28
CASSLSYGTSNQPQHF | TRBJ1-5 | TRBV27
CASSSRVGSPLHF | TRBJ1-6 | TRBV28
CATSAGNYGYTF | TRBJ1-2 | TRBV24-1
CASSPSRLAGGYEQYF | TRBJ2-7 | TRBV18
CSAIPSGRTYEQYF | TRBJ2-7 | TRBV20-1
CRWTGKNTGELFF | TRBJ2-2 | TRBV20-1
CSANPGTSGDIQYF | TRBJ2-4 | TRBV20-1
CASGGTGGYEQYF | TRBJ2-7 | TRBV12-3/TRBV12-4
CASSQEWLAYEQYF | TRBJ2-7 | TRBV4-2
CASSLAGGVGTPSSGANVLTF | TRBJ2-6 | TRBV7-2
CASSPRKDTEAFF | TRBJ1-1 | TRBV18
CAWSWSSTEAFF | TRBJ1-1 | TRBV30
CASSMDRGTQETQYF | TRBJ2-5 | TRBV2